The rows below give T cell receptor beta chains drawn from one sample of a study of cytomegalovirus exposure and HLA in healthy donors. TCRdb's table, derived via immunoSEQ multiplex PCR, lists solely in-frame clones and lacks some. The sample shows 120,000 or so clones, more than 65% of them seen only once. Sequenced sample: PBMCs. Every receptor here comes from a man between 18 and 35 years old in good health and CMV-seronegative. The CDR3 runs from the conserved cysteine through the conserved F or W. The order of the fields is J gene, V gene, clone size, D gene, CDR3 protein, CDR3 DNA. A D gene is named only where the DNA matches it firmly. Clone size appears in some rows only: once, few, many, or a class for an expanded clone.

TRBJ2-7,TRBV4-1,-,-,CASSQGAGVPLYEQYF,TGCGCCAGCAGCCAAGGTGCCGGGGTCCCCCTCTACGAGCAGTACTTC
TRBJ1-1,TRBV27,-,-,CASSLGQTNTEAFF,TGTGCCAGCAGTTTAGGGCAGACGAACACTGAAGCTTTCTTT
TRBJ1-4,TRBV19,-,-,CASSNRVTNEKLFF,TGTGCCAGTAGCAACAGGGTTACTAATGAAAAACTGTTTTTT
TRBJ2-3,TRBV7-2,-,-,CASSIKDTQYF,TGTGCCAGCAGCATTAAAGATACGCAGTATTTT
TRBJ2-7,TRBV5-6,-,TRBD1,CASTLLGSGTGAYEQYF,TGTGCCAGCACCCTTTTAGGATCCGGGACAGGGGCCTACGAGCAGTACTTC
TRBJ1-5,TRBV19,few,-,CASSTDSHQPQHF,TGTGCCAGTAGTACGGACAGTCATCAGCCCCAGCATTTT
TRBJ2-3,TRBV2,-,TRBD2,CASTTRLAGTSTDTQYF,TGTGCCAGCACCACAAGACTAGCGGGGACTAGCACAGATACGCAGTATTTT
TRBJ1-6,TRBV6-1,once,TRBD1,CASSEGPGQRNSPLHF,TGTGCCAGCAGTGAAGGGCCGGGACAGAGGAATTCACCCCTCCACTTT
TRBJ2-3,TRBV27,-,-,CASSLEGVPSTDTQYF,TGTGCCAGCAGCCTCGAGGGGGTCCCTAGCACAGATACGCAGTATTTT
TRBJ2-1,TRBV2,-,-,CASTPAVLSRNEQFF,TGTGCCAGCACTCCGGCGGTCCTATCTCGCAATGAGCAGTTCTTC
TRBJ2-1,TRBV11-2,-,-,CASSLDTGSIYNEQFF,TGTGCCAGCAGCTTAGACACCGGGAGCATCTACAATGAGCAGTTCTTC
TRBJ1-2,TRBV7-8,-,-,CASSLAETVGGYGYTF,TGTGCCAGCAGCTTAGCCGAGACCGTCGGAGGCTATGGCTACACCTTC
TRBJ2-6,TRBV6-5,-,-,CASSYARSGANVLTF,TGTGCCAGCAGTTACGCCAGGTCTGGGGCCAACGTCCTGACTTTC
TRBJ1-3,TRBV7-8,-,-,CASSLDSGNTIYF,TGTGCCAGCAGCTTAGACAGCGGAAACACCATATATTTT
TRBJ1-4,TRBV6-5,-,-,CASRDQGWNEKLFF,TGTGCCAGCAGGGATCAGGGATGGAATGAAAAACTGTTTTTT
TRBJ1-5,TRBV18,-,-,CASSPSSGNSNQPQHF,TGTGCCAGCTCACCCTCCTCAGGGAATAGCAATCAGCCCCAGCATTTT
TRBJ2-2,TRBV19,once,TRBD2,CASSLPIAGANTGELFF,TGTGCCAGTAGTCTTCCCATAGCGGGGGCGAACACCGGGGAGCTGTTTTTT
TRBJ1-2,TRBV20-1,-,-,CSAREGNGYTF,TGCAGTGCCCGGGAGGGCAATGGCTACACCTTC
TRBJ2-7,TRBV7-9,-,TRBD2,CASSSSGVSYEQYF,TGTGCCAGCAGCTCTAGCGGGGTATCCTACGAGCAGTACTTC
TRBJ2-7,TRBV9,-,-,CASSVTGGAYEQYF,TGTGCCAGCAGTGTAACAGGGGGGGCCTACGAGCAGTACTTC
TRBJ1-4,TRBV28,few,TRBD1,CASSSTGTGRTNEKLFF,TGTGCCAGCAGTTCAACCGGGACAGGGAGAACTAATGAAAAACTGTTTTTT
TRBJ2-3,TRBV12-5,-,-,CASGLRSGDTQYF,TGTGCTAGTGGTTTGAGGTCGGGTGATACGCAGTATTTT
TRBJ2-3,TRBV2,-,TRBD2,CASRTILAGGVTDTQYF,TGTGCCAGCAGGACAATACTAGCGGGGGGGGTCACAGATACGCAGTATTTT
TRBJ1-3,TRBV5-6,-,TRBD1,CASSLIGQGYSGNTIYF,TGTGCCAGCAGCTTGATTGGACAGGGATACTCTGGAAACACCATATATTTT
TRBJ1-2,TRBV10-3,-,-,CAISESGSSYGYTF,TGTGCCATCAGTGAGTCGGGCAGTTCCTATGGCTACACCTTC
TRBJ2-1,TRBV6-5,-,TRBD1,CASSSAGQGSNEQFF,TGTGCCAGCAGTTCCGCGGGACAGGGGTCTAATGAGCAGTTCTTC
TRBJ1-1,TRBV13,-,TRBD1,CASSVRTGNTEAFF,TGTGCCAGCAGTGTCCGGACAGGCAACACTGAAGCTTTCTTT
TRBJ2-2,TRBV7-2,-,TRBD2,CASSLAGGIRAGELFF,TGTGCCAGCAGCTTAGCGGGGGGGATTCGGGCCGGGGAGCTGTTTTTT
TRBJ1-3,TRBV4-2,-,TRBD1,CASSQSPRGPSSPGNTIYF,TGTGCCAGCAGCCAGTCCCCCAGGGGGCCATCAAGCCCTGGAAACACCATATATTTT
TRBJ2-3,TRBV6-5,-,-,CASTPRAQYF,TGTGCCAGCACTCCAAGAGCGCAGTATTTT
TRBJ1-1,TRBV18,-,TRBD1,CVSSPLGGQGLATEAFF,TGTGTCAGCTCACCACTTGGAGGACAGGGCCTAGCAACTGAAGCTTTCTTT
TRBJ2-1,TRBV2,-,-,CASSDTYINEQFF,TGTGCCAGCAGTGACACCTATATCAATGAGCAGTTCTTC
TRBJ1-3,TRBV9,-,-,CASSVFDTSSGNTIYF,TGTGCCAGCAGCGTATTTGACACCTCCTCTGGAAACACCATATATTTT
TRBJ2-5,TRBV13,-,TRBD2,CASSRGTREETQYF,TGTGCCAGCAGCAGAGGGACTAGAGAAGAGACCCAGTACTTC
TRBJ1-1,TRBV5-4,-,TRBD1,CASSLKTGMNTEAFF,TGTGCCAGCAGCCTTAAGACAGGGATGAACACTGAAGCTTTCTTT